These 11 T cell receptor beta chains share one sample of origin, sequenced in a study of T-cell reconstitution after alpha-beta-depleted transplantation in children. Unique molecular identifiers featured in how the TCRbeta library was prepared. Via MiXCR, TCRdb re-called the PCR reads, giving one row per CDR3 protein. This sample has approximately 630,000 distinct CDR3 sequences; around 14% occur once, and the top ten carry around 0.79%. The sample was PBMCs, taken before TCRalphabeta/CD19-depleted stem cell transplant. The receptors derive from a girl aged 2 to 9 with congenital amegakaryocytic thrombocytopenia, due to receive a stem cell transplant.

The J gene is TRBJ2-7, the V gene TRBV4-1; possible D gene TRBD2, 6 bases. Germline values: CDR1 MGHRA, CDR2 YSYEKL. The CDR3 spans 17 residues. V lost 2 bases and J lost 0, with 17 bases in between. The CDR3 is CASSQSPLLADSYEQYF. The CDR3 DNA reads TGCGCCAGCAGCCAATCCCCCCTACTAGCAGACTCCTACGAGCAGTACTTC.

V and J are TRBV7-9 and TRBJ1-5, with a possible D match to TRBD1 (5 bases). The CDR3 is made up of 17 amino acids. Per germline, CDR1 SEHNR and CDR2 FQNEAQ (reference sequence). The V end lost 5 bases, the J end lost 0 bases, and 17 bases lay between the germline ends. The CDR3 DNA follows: TGTGCCAGCAGCGCCCTGGGGGGACCTTATAGCAATCAGCCCCAGCATTTT. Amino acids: CASSALGGPYSNQPQHF.

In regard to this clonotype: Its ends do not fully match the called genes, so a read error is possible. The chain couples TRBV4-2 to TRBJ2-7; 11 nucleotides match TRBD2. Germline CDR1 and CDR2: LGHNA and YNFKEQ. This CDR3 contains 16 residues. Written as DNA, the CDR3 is TGTCCCAGCAGCCACAACCCGACTAGCGGGGCTCACGAGCAGTACTTC. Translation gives CPSSHNPTSGAHEQYF.

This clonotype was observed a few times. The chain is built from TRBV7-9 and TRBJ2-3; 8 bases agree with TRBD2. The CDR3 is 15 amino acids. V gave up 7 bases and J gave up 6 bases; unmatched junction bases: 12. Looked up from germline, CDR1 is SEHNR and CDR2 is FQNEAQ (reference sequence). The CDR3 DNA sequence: TGTGCCAGCATCATCCCCCGGACTAGCAAGGATACGCAGTATTTT. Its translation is CASIIPRTSKDTQYF.

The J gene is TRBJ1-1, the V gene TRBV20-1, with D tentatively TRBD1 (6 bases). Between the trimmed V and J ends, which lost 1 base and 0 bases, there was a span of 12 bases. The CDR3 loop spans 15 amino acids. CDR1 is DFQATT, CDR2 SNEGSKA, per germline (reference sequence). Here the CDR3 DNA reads TGCAGTGCTAGAGCTACAGGGCTGCTGAACACTGAAGCTTTCTTT. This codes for CSARATGLLNTEAFF.

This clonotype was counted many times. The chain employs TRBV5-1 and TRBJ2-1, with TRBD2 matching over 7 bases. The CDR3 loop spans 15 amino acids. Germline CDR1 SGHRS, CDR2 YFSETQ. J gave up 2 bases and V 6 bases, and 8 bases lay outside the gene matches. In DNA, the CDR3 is TGCGCCAGCAATAGGGCTAGCGGTACCTACAATGAGCAGTTCTTC. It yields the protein CASNRASGTYNEQFF.

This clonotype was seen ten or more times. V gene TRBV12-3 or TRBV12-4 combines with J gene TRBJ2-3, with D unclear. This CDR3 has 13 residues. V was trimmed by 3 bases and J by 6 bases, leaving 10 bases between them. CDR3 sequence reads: CASSLPFPDTQYF. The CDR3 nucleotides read TGTGCCAGCAGTTTGCCTTTCCCGGATACGCAGTATTTT.

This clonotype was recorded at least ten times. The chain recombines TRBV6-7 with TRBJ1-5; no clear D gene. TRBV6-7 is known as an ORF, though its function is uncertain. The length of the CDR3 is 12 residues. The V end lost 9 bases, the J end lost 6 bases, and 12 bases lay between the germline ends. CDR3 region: CARCNVVQPQHF. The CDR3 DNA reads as TGTGCCAGATGCAACGTGGTTCAGCCCCAGCATTTT.

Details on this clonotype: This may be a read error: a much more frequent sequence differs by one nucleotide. The CDR3 coding sequence is TGCAGCCCCGAATGGGGGGAGAGGCGTTCGGGCGGGGAGCTGTTTTTT. Protein product: CSPEWGERRSGGELFF. This chain connects TRBV29-1 to TRBJ2-2; TRBD2 might be the D (6 bases). V dropped 8 bases and J dropped 7 bases, with 26 bases sitting between them. Germline V gene data show CDR1 as SQVTM and CDR2 as ANQGSEA. The CDR3 is made up of 16 amino acids.

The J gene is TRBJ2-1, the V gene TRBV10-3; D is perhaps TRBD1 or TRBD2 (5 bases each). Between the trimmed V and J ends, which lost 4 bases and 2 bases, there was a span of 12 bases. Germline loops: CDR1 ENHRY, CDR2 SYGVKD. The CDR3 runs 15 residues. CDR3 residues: CAISVGSGPYNEQFF. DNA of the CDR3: TGTGCCATCAGTGTTGGTTCGGGGCCCTACAATGAGCAGTTCTTC.

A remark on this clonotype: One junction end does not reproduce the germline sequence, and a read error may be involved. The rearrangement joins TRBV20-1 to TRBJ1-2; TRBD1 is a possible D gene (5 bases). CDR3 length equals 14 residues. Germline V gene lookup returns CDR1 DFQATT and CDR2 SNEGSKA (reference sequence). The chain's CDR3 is CSARGKQEDGGDTF. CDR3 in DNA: TGCAGTGCTAGGGGTAAACAGGAAGACGGTGGCGACACCTTC.